The 9 T cell receptor beta chains below all came from one sample that was sequenced in a study of identical twins. Via MiXCR, TCRdb re-called the 5' RACE reads, giving one row per CDR3 protein. In the table there are some 630,000 distinct CDR3 sequences, about 7.1% of which are singletons. These records were also assigned to another study, of yellow fever vaccine responses in identical twins.

The sample was PBMCs. The receptors come from a woman aged 18 to 35 in good health.

There are many counts of this clonotype. The rearrangement uses TRBV7-9 and TRBJ1-1; the D gene is possibly TRBD1 (5 bases). Germline values: CDR1 SEHNR, CDR2 FQNEAQ (reference sequence). The V end lost 7 bases, the J end lost 3 bases, and 12 bases lay between the germline ends. CDR3 size: 13 residues. The CDR3 loop is CASTDGGDTEAFF. CDR3 nucleotides: TGTGCCAGCACTGATGGGGGGGACACTGAAGCTTTCTTT.

This clonotype was counted at least ten times. The chain is built from TRBV6-1 and TRBJ1-6; 9 nucleotides match TRBD1. V shed 6 bases, J shed 10 bases, and the junction held 4 bases outside the gene matches. There are 13 residues in the CDR3. Germline V CDR1 and CDR2: MNHNS, SASEGT. The CDR3 is CASSPGQGSPLHF. The CDR3 DNA follows: TGTGCCAGCAGCCCGGGACAGGGATCACCCCTCCACTTT.

This clonotype showed up just a few times. This chain links TRBV28 with TRBJ2-7; D remains ambiguous. V lost 2 bases and J lost 4, with 12 bases in between. The CDR3 is 14 residues long. Germline values: CDR1 MDHEN, CDR2 SYDVKM. CDR3 nucleotide sequence: TGTGCCAGCAGTTTACCCACTGCTCGGTACGAGCAGTACTTC. This gives the protein CASSLPTARYEQYF.

This clonotype was seen a handful of times. An end of the junction does not agree with germline; a read error may underlie this. The chain combines TRBV7-9 with TRBJ2-1, with 10 bases lining up with TRBD2. CDR1 is SEHNR and CDR2 is FQNEAQ in the germline V gene (reference sequence). The CDR3 has 16 residues. Written as DNA, the CDR3 is TGTGCCAGCAGTTTAGCGGGAGGACACTTCCCCGAAGAGCAGTTCTTC. This sequence encodes CASSLAGGHFPEEQFF.

The V gene is TRBV9, the J gene TRBJ1-4; 9 bases agree with TRBD1. This CDR3 is built from 15 residues. The germline V gene encodes CDR1 SGDLS and CDR2 YYNGEE. Trimming took 3 bases from V and 7 from J; bases not matched to a gene: 7. The CDR3 DNA is TGTGCCAGCAGCGCGGACAGGGGAGGGAGTGAAAAACTGTTTTTT. Protein sequence: CASSADRGGSEKLFF.

The rearrangement links TRBV28 to TRBJ2-3; weak D call: TRBD2 (5 bases). Germline V gene lookup returns CDR1 MDHEN and CDR2 SYDVKM. This CDR3 has 17 residues. Trimming stripped 1 base from V and 3 bases from J, with 17 bases between. The CDR3 sequence is CASSLLGSSPGTDTQYF. DNA for the CDR3: TGTGCCAGCAGTTTATTAGGAAGCTCACCGGGGACAGATACGCAGTATTTT.

The chain employs TRBV2 and TRBJ2-5; D may be TRBD1 or TRBD2 (5 bases each). Germline V CDR1 and CDR2: SNHLY, FYNNEI. The CDR3 loop spans 16 amino acids. The germline V and J ends were trimmed by 0 bases and 7 bases, with 18 bases remaining between them. In DNA form, the CDR3 reads TGTGCCAGCAGTGAAGCGGTACAGGCGACGAGGGTGACCCAGTACTTC. Translation gives CASSEAVQATRVTQYF.

This clonotype turned up a few times. The V and J genes are TRBV6-6 and TRBJ2-7; no clear D. Between the trimmed V and J ends, which lost 4 bases and 6 bases, there was a span of 13 bases. Germline assignment: CDR1 MNHNY and CDR2 SVGAGI (reference sequence). The CDR3 is made up of 13 amino acids. The chain's CDR3 is CASSSPVAGEQYF. DNA for the CDR3: TGTGCCAGCAGTTCACCGGTAGCAGGCGAGCAGTACTTC.

The gene calls are TRBV20-1 and TRBJ2-7, with no clear D. The V end lost 3 bases, the J end lost 3 bases, and 6 bases lay between the germline ends. Germline CDR1 is DFQATT and CDR2 is SNEGSKA (reference sequence). CDR3 size: 11 residues. The DNA of the CDR3 is TGCAGTGCTAGCCTCGACTACGAGCAGTACGTC. Its protein product is CSASLDYEQYV.